Detailed here is one T cell receptor (beta chain). The V end lost 0 bases, the J end lost 4 bases, and 16 bases lay between the germline ends. Per germline, CDR1 SGHRS and CDR2 YFSETQ. There are 17 residues in the CDR3. This sample is drawn from a study of OX40 agonist ivuxolimab in advanced cancers. Using immunoSEQ multiplex PCR, the repertoire was profiled, and TCRdb retains in-frame clones only, with some absent. This table holds 55,000 to 80,000 clones, roughly 88% found once. V and J are TRBV5-1 and TRBJ1-4; D may be TRBD1 (6 bases). Material: CD4+ or CD8+ T cells sorted from blood, obtained in a trial of the OX40 agonist ivuxolimab. The TCR originated in an adult with an advanced solid tumor such as melanoma, head and neck, liver or kidney cancer. The CDR3: CASSLAGGAALNEKLFF. The DNA for the CDR3 is TGCGCCAGCAGCTTGGCCGGGGGGGCGGCCCTTAATGAAAAACTGTTTTTT.